The clone carrying this TCR beta chain was detected ten times or more. Its specificity is unknown. The CDR3 runs 16 residues. The germline V gene encodes CDR1 SEHNR and CDR2 FQNEAQ (reference sequence). With V trimmed by 5 bases and J by 2 bases, 12 bases remained unmatched. This sample is part of a study of early T cells in non-severe SARS-CoV-2 infection. Across the whole study: Unsorted whole-blood RNA was sequenced in bulk, leaving chains unpaired.

Findings and limits, study-wide: VDJdb matching skewed toward anti-spike CD8 responses, missing private and CD4 specificities.

Unique molecular identifiers were attached to individual cDNA molecules. From the 5' RACE reads, TCRdb called clonotypes with MiXCR, one entry per CDR3 protein. This sample yields about 35,000 distinct CDR3 sequences, of which less than 7% are seen a single time; 3.5% to 4.5% belongs to the top ten. This chain connects TRBV7-9 to TRBJ2-7; 7 nucleotides match TRBD1. The source material was whole blood, sampled at baseline. The sequence was obtained from an adult who was a healthcare worker with PCR-confirmed SARS-CoV-2 infection or an uninfected control (not recorded which). The CDR3 DNA reads TGTGCCAGCAGCCCGAGGGGGCTCAGATCCCCCTACGAGCAGTACTTC. It is translated as CASSPRGLRSPYEQYF. Variable domain in full (rest from reference TRBV7-9 and TRBJ2-7): DTGVSQNPRHKITKRGQNVTFRCDPISEHNRLYWYRQTLGQGPEFLTYFQNEAQLEKSRLLSDRFSAERPKGSFSTLEIQRTEQGDSAMYLCASSPRGLRSPYEQYFGPGTRLTVT.